The present TCR beta chain was sequenced within a study of cytomegalovirus exposure and HLA in healthy donors. The study's findings and limits: An assumption of roughly uniform sequencing depth across donors underlay the presence/absence analyses. TCR beta chains numbering about 160 were designated cytomegalovirus-associated. It was reported that the classifier diagnosed cytomegalovirus status with high specificity and sensitivity in both the original and validation cohorts.

CDR3 length: 17 residues. Germline V gene sequence: CDR1 SGDLS, CDR2 YYNGEE. The germline V and J ends were trimmed by 0 bases and 2 bases, with 16 bases remaining between them. About this clone: The antigen remains undetermined.

Both 60 Vbeta primers and 13 Jbeta primers went into the PCR. The method was immunoSEQ multiplex PCR; TCRdb's version includes in-frame clones alone and lacks a portion of them. The sample shows around 99,000 clones, less than 65% of them seen only once. This chain joins TRBV9 and TRBJ2-3, with D perhaps matching TRBD2 (5 bases). Sequenced sample: PBMCs. This receptor was identified in a woman aged 30 to 39 in good health and CMV-seronegative. CDR3 in amino acids: CASSVGTRSRFTDTQYF. CDR3 nucleotide sequence: TGTGCCAGCAGCGTAGGAACTAGAAGCCGCTTCACAGATACGCAGTATTTT.